Following are 3 T cell receptor beta chains from one sample sequenced in a study of blood T cells in healthy people across ages. A second PCR, run for about 7 to 11 cycles, used a sample-barcoded 5' primer plus a J-beta primer mix. TCRdb processed the 5' RACE reads anew with MiXCR; each CDR3 protein has one entry. The data show about 640,000 distinct CDR3 sequences, roughly 53% seen once. Material: blood. The origin of the receptors is a man in his sixties in good health.

This chain uses TRBV29-1 with TRBJ2-1; 7 bases agree with TRBD2. V shed 6 bases and J 4 bases; nucleotides not matched to a gene: 9. This CDR3 comprises 14 residues. The V gene's germline CDR1 is SQVTM and CDR2 ANQGSEA. DNA for the CDR3: TGCAGCGTGTACAAGACAGCGGGGTACAATGAGCAGTTCTTC. This sequence encodes CSVYKTAGYNEQFF.

V is TRBV10-3 and J is TRBJ1-5; D is perhaps TRBD1 (5 bases). V shed 6 bases and J shed 6 bases, with 12 bases lying between them. The CDR3 runs to 13 residues. Per germline, CDR1 ENHRY and CDR2 SYGVKD. The CDR3 sequence: CAISQGPGQPQHF. The CDR3 nucleotides are TGTGCCATCAGCCAGGGTCCGGGTCAGCCCCAGCATTTT.

The chain has TRBV9 and TRBJ1-1; TRBD1 agrees at 7 bases. Germline V CDR1 and CDR2: SGDLS, YYNGEE. Losses at the gene ends were 2 bases for V and 4 bases for J; bases not matched to a gene: 8. The CDR3 totals 15 residues. The CDR3 region has the DNA TGTGCCAGCAGCGTCCGCCAGGGGGTTGGCACTGAAGCTTTCTTT. Protein sequence: CASSVRQGVGTEAFF.